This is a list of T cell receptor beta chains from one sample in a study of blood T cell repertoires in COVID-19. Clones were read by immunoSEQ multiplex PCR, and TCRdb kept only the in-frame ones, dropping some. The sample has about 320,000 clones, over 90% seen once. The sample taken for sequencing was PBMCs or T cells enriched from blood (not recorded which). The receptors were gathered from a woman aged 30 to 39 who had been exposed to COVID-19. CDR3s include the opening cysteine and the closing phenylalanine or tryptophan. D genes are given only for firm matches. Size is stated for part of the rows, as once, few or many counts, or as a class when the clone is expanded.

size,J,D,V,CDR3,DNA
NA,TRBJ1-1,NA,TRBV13,CASSLRVITNTEAFF,TGTGCCAGCAGCTTGCGAGTTATCACGAACACTGAAGCTTTCTTT
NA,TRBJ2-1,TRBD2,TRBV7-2,CASSLRGGSYNEQFF,TGTGCCAGCAGCCTTCGGGGGGGCTCCTACAATGAGCAGTTCTTC
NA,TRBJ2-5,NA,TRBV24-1,CATSDSTGSETQYF,TGTGCCACCAGTGATTCAACAGGGTCGGAGACCCAGTACTTC
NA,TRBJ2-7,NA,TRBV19,CASSGHSYEQYF,TGTGCCAGTTCGGGACACAGCTACGAGCAGTACTTC
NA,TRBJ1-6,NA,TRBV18,CASSPWGSDGSSPLHF,TGTGCCAGCTCACCGTGGGGCAGTGACGGTAGTTCACCCCTCCACTTT
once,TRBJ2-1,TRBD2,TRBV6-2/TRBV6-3,CASSYDTSGESYNEQFF,TGTGCCAGCAGTTACGATACTAGCGGGGAATCCTACAATGAGCAGTTCTTC
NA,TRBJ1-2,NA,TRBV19,CASSRQTPNYGYTF,TGTGCCAGTAGCCGACAGACCCCTAACTATGGCTACACCTTC
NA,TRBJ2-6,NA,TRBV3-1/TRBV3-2,CASNTDSGANVLTF,TGTGCCAGCAATACAGACTCTGGGGCCAACGTCCTGACTTTC
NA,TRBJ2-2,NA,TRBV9,CASSVEGRPNTGELFF,TGTGCCAGCAGCGTAGAAGGCAGGCCGAACACCGGGGAGCTGTTTTTT
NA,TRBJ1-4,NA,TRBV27,CASSSTGWGEKLFF,TGTGCCAGCAGTTCCACAGGGTGGGGTGAAAAACTGTTTTTT
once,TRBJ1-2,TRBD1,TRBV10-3,CAISEKGQGLYGYTF,TGTGCCATCAGTGAGAAGGGACAGGGGTTGTATGGCTACACCTTC
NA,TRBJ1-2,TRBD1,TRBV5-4,CASSGGQGGRSNYGYTF,TGTGCCAGCAGCGGGGGACAGGGCGGACGCTCTAACTATGGCTACACCTTC
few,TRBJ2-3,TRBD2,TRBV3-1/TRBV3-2,CASSQPSGGEGTDTQYF,TGTGCCAGCAGCCAACCGAGCGGGGGCGAGGGCACAGATACGCAGTATTTT
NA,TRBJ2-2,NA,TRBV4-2,CASSRVVQGNTGELFF,TGTGCCAGCAGCCGTGTGGTACAGGGAAACACCGGGGAGCTGTTTTTT
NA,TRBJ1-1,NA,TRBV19,CASSLITPLNTEAFF,TGTGCCAGTAGTCTGATTACCCCACTCAACACTGAAGCTTTCTTT